There are a few counts of the clone carrying this TCR beta chain. Its cognate antigen is unknown. The CDR3 length is 17 residues. The germline V gene has CDR1 SNHLY and CDR2 FYNNEI. The trim removed 6 bases at V and 1 base at J, leaving 10 bases unmatched. The data belong to a study of beta chain features in type 1 diabetes. General observations from the study: In every one of the four CD4+ subsets, TCRB CDR3s were moderately but significantly shorter in Type 1 diabetes patients.

Every isolated RNA sample was fully reverse transcribed, so sequencing captured expressed TCRB transcripts. Sequencing used immunoSEQ multiplex PCR; TCRdb keeps in-frame clones, though not all of them. Of a few hundred thousand clones listed, about 13% are singletons. The chain recombines TRBV2 with TRBJ2-3; 10 positions match TRBD2. The source is a man aged 25-45 years with type 1 diabetes. The sample taken for sequencing was naive CD4+ T cells from blood. CDR3 sequence reads: CASRSGRASQRTDTQYF. DNA of the CDR3: TGTGCCAGCAGAAGCGGGAGGGCGTCTCAACGCACAGATACGCAGTATTTT.